Shown below are 26 T cell receptor beta chains from a single sample sequenced in a study of shared clonotypes between healthy human individuals. Some clones are missing from TCRdb's copy, which holds only in-frame ones; the method was immunoSEQ multiplex PCR. Of roughly 95,000 clones listed, approximately 51% are singletons. Sequencing was done on a sample of PBMCs. The source is a woman aged 40 to 50 in good health. Some clones in this sample may be carry-over from other donors' samples.

On this clone: This sequence may be a read error, since a much larger clone differs from it by one base. The sample holds other DNA sequences that translate to the same CDR3. The rearrangement links TRBV7-8 to TRBJ2-7; no firm D call. This CDR3 has 14 residues. Germline V gene lookup returns CDR1 SGHVS and CDR2 FQNEAQ. The CDR3 reads CASSLGGGNYEQYF. The CDR3, as DNA: TGCGCCAGCAGCTTAGGTGGTGGTAACTACGAGCAGTACTTC. The whole variable domain, filled in from reference TRBV7-8 and TRBJ2-7, reads GAGVSQSPRYKVAKRGQDVALRCDPISGHVSLFWYQQALGQGPEFLTYFQNEAQLDKSGLPSDRFFAERPEGSVSTLKIQRTQQEDSAVYLCASSLGGGNYEQYFGPGTRLTVT.

This clone was seen more than once but under ten times. The CDR3 loop reads CASRGDLNSYEQYF. The CDR3 DNA reads as TGTGCCAGCAGGGGGGACTTAAACTCCTACGAGCAGTACTTC. This sequence joins TRBV2 and TRBJ2-7; D perhaps matches TRBD2 (6 bases). CDR3 length equals 14 residues. CDR1 and CDR2 from the germline V gene are SNHLY and FYNNEI. Trimming pared 6 bases from V and 0 bases from J, leaving 12 bases between.

This sequence joins TRBV9 and TRBJ2-3; 8 bases agree with TRBD2. This CDR3 spans 16 amino acids. The V segment lost 4 bases and the J segment 0 bases; nucleotides outside the gene matches: 7. Germline V lookup: CDR1 SGDLS, CDR2 YYNGEE. The chain's CDR3 is CASSFRTSQSTDTQYF. The CDR3 region has the DNA TGTGCCAGCAGCTTTCGGACTAGCCAGAGCACAGATACGCAGTATTTT.

The CDR3 spells CASSPALSGNEQFF. The CDR3 DNA reads TGTGCCAGCAGCCCGGCCCTTTCGGGGAATGAGCAGTTCTTC. The chain uses TRBV7-9 and TRBJ2-1, with D tentatively TRBD2 (5 bases). Per the germline V gene, CDR1 is SEHNR and CDR2 is FQNEAQ (reference sequence). Trimming took off 5 bases at V and 7 bases at J, with 15 bases between the two ends. The CDR3 extends over 14 amino acids.

This clone has a single count. J is TRBJ2-7 and V is TRBV10-3; D is unclear. Germline loops: CDR1 ENHRY, CDR2 SYGVKD. The CDR3 contains 14 residues. The germline V and J ends were trimmed by 10 bases and 6 bases, with 22 bases remaining between them. The CDR3 nucleotides read TGTGCCACCACTTTGGCCCAAACGCTATCCGAGCAGTACTTC. Translating gives CATTLAQTLSEQYF.

V gene TRBV30 combines with J gene TRBJ2-1; D is perhaps TRBD1 or TRBD2 (6 bases each). The germline V gene has CDR1 GTSNPN and CDR2 SVGIG (reference sequence). This CDR3 region has 14 residues. Trimming cost V 4 bases and J 8 bases, with 18 bases left between them. CDR3 residues: CAWNRGGIYDEQFF. CDR3 sequence (DNA): TGTGCCTGGAATAGAGGGGGGATTTACGATGAGCAGTTCTTC.

This clone was counted a few times. The chain uses TRBV7-8 and TRBJ2-1; the D gene is possibly TRBD2 (6 bases). The ends were cut back, 3 bases at V and 0 bases at J, with 9 bases in the middle. The CDR3 is 15 residues long. Germline CDR1 and CDR2: SGHVS and FQNEAQ. CDR3 region: CASSFGSSSYNEQFF. The CDR3 bases are TGTGCCAGCAGCTTCGGGAGCAGCTCCTACAATGAGCAGTTCTTC.

The chain uses TRBV7-9 and TRBJ2-5, with 8 bases identical to TRBD2. In germline, CDR1 is SEHNR, CDR2 FQNEAQ (reference sequence). The J segment lost 0 bases and the V segment lost 1 base, leaving 7 bases of the junction unmatched. The CDR3 runs to 17 residues. The CDR3 DNA reads TGTGCCAGCAGCTTAGGGGCGGTTAGCGGGAACCAAGAGACCCAGTACTTC. Protein sequence: CASSLGAVSGNQETQYF.

This clone occurred many times. One end of the junction varies from germline; a read error may be responsible. Other DNA sequences in the same sample also yield this CDR3. This chain uses TRBV10-2 with TRBJ2-7; 7 nucleotides line up with TRBD2. Germline CDR1 WSHSY, CDR2 SAAADI. The CDR3 runs to 13 residues. CDR3 nucleotides: TGTGCCAGCAGACTCACTAGCGAGTACGAGCAGTACTTC. This encodes CASRLTSEYEQYF.

The rearrangement links TRBV5-1 to TRBJ1-5; unclear D gene. V gave up 0 bases and J gave up 6 bases, with 10 bases separating them. The CDR3 consists of 14 residues. Germline V gene data show CDR1 as SGHRS and CDR2 as YFSETQ. CDR3 DNA: TGCGCCAGCAGCTTGGGGGGAGTGGGTCAGCCCCAGCATTTT. This sequence encodes CASSLGGVGQPQHF.

To note about this clone: This sequence is one base from a far larger clone and is likely a read error. This rearrangement joins TRBV28 to TRBJ2-5; 12 bases map to TRBD1. V lost 1 base to trimming and J lost 5 bases; unmatched junction nucleotides: 5. Germline-derived CDR1 and CDR2 are MDHEN and SYDVKM. This CDR3 is built from 16 residues. The CDR3 nucleotides are TGTGCCAGCAGTTTATCTGGGACAGGGGGCTTGGAGACCCAGTACTTC. Translation: CASSLSGTGGLETQYF. Using reference TRBV28 and TRBJ2-5 for the parts outside the CDR3, the full variable domain is DVKVTQSSRYLVKRTGEKVFLECVQDMDHENMFWYRQDPGLGLRLIYFSYDVKMKEKGDIPEGYSVSREKKERFSLILESASTNQTSMYLCASSLSGTGGLETQYFGPGTRLLVL.

The rearrangement links TRBV7-9 to TRBJ2-1; D could derive from TRBD1 or TRBD2 (5 bases each). The germline V gene encodes CDR1 SEHNR and CDR2 FQNEAQ (reference sequence). There are 13 residues in the CDR3. Trimming took 5 bases from V and 3 from J, leaving 8 bases between them. DNA of the CDR3: TGTGCCAGCAGCCGGGACCACTACAATGAGCAGTTCTTC. Amino acid sequence: CASSRDHYNEQFF.

This clone was seen repeatedly, ten times or more. This rearrangement joins TRBV28 to TRBJ1-2; D is unresolved. Germline-derived CDR1 and CDR2 are MDHEN and SYDVKM. This CDR3 is built from 10 residues. The V gene lost 4 bases and the J gene lost 7 bases, with 4 bases spanning the gap. CDR3 DNA: TGTGCCAGCAGTTCGGTTGGCTACACCTTC. It specifies CASSSVGYTF.

This clone was seen ten or more times. The gene calls are TRBV6-1 and TRBJ2-6; maybe TRBD2 (5 bases). The V end was cut by 1 base, the J end by 0 bases, with 7 bases between. The V gene's germline CDR1 is MNHNS and CDR2 SASEGT. The CDR3 runs to 16 residues. The CDR3: CASSEEAGSGANVLTF. CDR3 nucleotide sequence: TGTGCCAGCAGTGAAGAGGCGGGCTCTGGGGCCAACGTCCTGACTTTC.

In this sample, this clone turned up many times. The chain recombines TRBV2 with TRBJ1-1; unclear D gene. Trimming removed 4 bases from V and 1 base from J, with 10 bases in between. Germline CDR1 SNHLY, CDR2 FYNNEI. This CDR3 comprises 14 residues. Written as DNA, the CDR3 is TGTGCCAGCAGTGTCTGGGATGCGAACACTGAAGCTTTCTTT. Translating gives CASSVWDANTEAFF.

The gene calls are TRBV29-1 and TRBJ1-4; a weak D match, TRBD1 (6 bases). Trimming removed 3 bases from V and 5 bases from J, with 13 bases in between. This CDR3 comprises 14 residues. Germline lookup yields CDR1 SQVTM and CDR2 ANQGSEA. CDR3 region: CSVDKTGSNEKLFF. As DNA, the CDR3 is TGCAGCGTTGACAAGACAGGTTCGAATGAAAAACTGTTTTTT.

This clone was observed a handful of times. The chain is built from TRBV2 and TRBJ2-2, with TRBD1 as a possible D gene (5 bases). The CDR3 sequence is 15 residues long. Germline CDR1 is SNHLY and CDR2 is FYNNEI. The V end was cut by 1 base, the J end by 2 bases, with 8 bases between. The CDR3 is CASSEGQGNTGELFF. The CDR3 DNA is TGTGCCAGCAGTGAAGGCCAGGGAAACACCGGGGAGCTGTTTTTT.

V is TRBV4-2 and J is TRBJ2-1; D possibly corresponds to TRBD2 (5 bases). The germline V gene encodes CDR1 LGHNA and CDR2 YNFKEQ. This CDR3 is 14 amino acids long. V dropped 0 bases and J dropped 8 bases, with 11 bases sitting between them. Here the CDR3 reads CASSQDLLADEQFF. For the CDR3, the DNA is TGTGCCAGCAGCCAAGATCTCCTAGCCGATGAGCAGTTCTTC.

The V gene is TRBV5-5, the J gene TRBJ1-3; D gene ambiguous. The germline V and J ends were trimmed by 0 bases and 0 bases, with 13 bases remaining between them. Germline V gene lookup returns CDR1 SGHKS and CDR2 YYEKEE (reference sequence). The CDR3 consists of 17 residues. CDR3 amino acids: CASSLAPPGSSGNTIYF. The CDR3, as DNA: TGTGCCAGCAGCTTGGCACCACCGGGGAGCTCTGGAAACACCATATATTTT.

This clone has only one observation. The chain has TRBV13 and TRBJ1-5, with TRBD1 as a possible D gene (6 bases). Trimming took 5 bases from V and 1 from J, leaving 12 bases between them. The length of the CDR3 is 15 residues. The germline CDR1 and CDR2 sequences are PRHDT and FYEKMQ (reference sequence). The CDR3 loop reads CASSGRTASNQPQHF. The CDR3 nucleotides are TGTGCCAGCAGCGGCAGGACAGCGAGCAATCAGCCCCAGCATTTT. Supplemented by reference TRBV13 and TRBJ1-5, the full variable domain reads AAGVIQSPRHLIKEKRETATLKCYPIPRHDTVYWYQQGPGQDPQFLISFYEKMQSDKGSIPDRFSAQQFSDYHSELNMSSLELGDSALYFCASSGRTASNQPQHFGDGTRLSIL.

The chain links TRBV5-1 to TRBJ2-7, with 8 bases matching TRBD1. The trim removed 3 bases at V and 3 bases at J, leaving 5 bases unmatched. Germline CDR1 reads SGHRS; CDR2 reads YFSETQ. The CDR3 extends over 14 amino acids. CDR3: CASSSNDRGYEQYF. CDR3 DNA: TGCGCCAGCAGCTCTAACGACAGGGGCTACGAGCAGTACTTC.

This sequence joins TRBV29-1 and TRBJ1-5, with 9 bases aligning to TRBD1. The CDR3 extends over 13 amino acids. The V gene's germline CDR1 is SQVTM and CDR2 ANQGSEA. V shed 7 bases and J 5 bases; nucleotides not matched to a gene: 6. The CDR3 is CSARTGEDQPQHF. CDR3 nucleotide sequence: TGCAGCGCCCGGACAGGGGAGGATCAGCCCCAGCATTTT. Complete variable domain (other parts from reference TRBV29-1 and TRBJ1-5): SAVISQKPSRDICQRGTSLTIQCQVDSQVTMMFWYRQQPGQSLTLIATANQGSEATYESGFVIDKFPISRPNLTFSTLTVSNMSPEDSSIYLCSARTGEDQPQHFGDGTRLSIL.

The V call is TRBV7-9, the J call TRBJ2-1, with D uncertain. V was pared by 2 bases and J by 0 bases, with 8 bases between. The CDR3 extends over 15 amino acids. The V gene's germline CDR1 is SEHNR and CDR2 FQNEAQ (reference sequence). CDR3 nucleotide sequence: TGTGCCAGCAGCTTAAATACGGGCTCCTACAATGAGCAGTTCTTC. Its translation: CASSLNTGSYNEQFF.

This clone is a singleton in its sample. V gene TRBV29-1 combines with J gene TRBJ1-4; the D gene is possibly TRBD1 (5 bases). CDR1 and CDR2 from the germline V gene are SQVTM and ANQGSEA. The CDR3 covers 13 residues. V lost 4 bases to trimming and J lost 8 bases, with 14 bases between them. CDR3 in DNA: TGCAGCGTTGTTGGGACCCCCGGGGAAAAACTGTTTTTT. Encoded protein: CSVVGTPGEKLFF.

J is TRBJ2-3 and V is TRBV9, with no clear D. Germline CDR1 reads SGDLS; CDR2 reads YYNGEE. CDR3 size: 15 residues. Trimming removed 0 bases from V and 4 bases from J, with 12 bases in between. Written as DNA, the CDR3 is TGTGCCAGCAGCGTAGTGGGTAGCTACGCAGATACGCAGTATTTT. Translating gives CASSVVGSYADTQYF.

About this clone: A far bigger clonotype differs at one base, so this is likely a read error. This rearrangement joins TRBV5-1 to TRBJ2-6; 9 bases line up with TRBD1. The length of the CDR3 is 16 residues. Germline CDR1 SGHRS, CDR2 YFSETQ. CDR3 in amino acids: CASSWTGEAGGNVLTF. In DNA, the CDR3 is TGCGCCAGCAGCTGGACAGGGGAAGCTGGGGGCAACGTCCTGACTTTC.